These T cell receptor beta chains were read from a single sample in a study of T cells after yellow fever vaccination. Using its own MiXCR run on the 5' RACE reads, TCRdb lists one record per CDR3 protein. The sample includes 300,000 to 450,000 distinct CDR3 sequences, 6.2% of them seen just once. The sample in question was PBMCs, obtained 5 days after the yellow fever booster vaccination. These receptor sequences come from a man between 25 and 39 years old who received the YFV17D yellow fever vaccine. Both conserved end residues are part of each CDR3. A D gene is named only where the DNA matches it firmly. Rows may omit the clone size; those that give it use once, few, many or a size class.

J gene: TRBJ2-7
V gene: TRBV10-3
clone size: many
D gene: TRBD1
CDR3 protein: CAISMGQGQDEQYF
CDR3 DNA: TGTGCCATCAGTATGGGACAGGGCCAAGACGAGCAGTACTTC

J gene: TRBJ2-1
V gene: TRBV5-1
clone size: .
D gene: TRBD2
CDR3 protein: CASSPHSSGSTNEQFF
CDR3 DNA: TGCGCCAGCAGCCCCCACTCTAGCGGGAGTACGAATGAGCAGTTCTTC

J gene: TRBJ2-1
V gene: TRBV5-5
clone size: many
D gene: TRBD1
CDR3 protein: CASSYDGQGSNEQFF
CDR3 DNA: TGTGCCAGCAGTTATGATGGACAGGGGAGCAATGAGCAGTTCTTC

J gene: TRBJ2-7
V gene: TRBV10-3
clone size: few
D gene: .
CDR3 protein: CAISAGVAEGNEQYF
CDR3 DNA: TGTGCCATCAGCGCCGGGGTAGCGGAGGGGAACGAGCAGTACTTC

J gene: TRBJ2-7
V gene: TRBV9
clone size: .
D gene: .
CDR3 protein: CASSSGLPGYEQYF
CDR3 DNA: TGTGCCAGCTCATCGGGCCTCCCGGGCTACGAGCAGTACTTC

J gene: TRBJ2-4
V gene: TRBV29-1
clone size: .
D gene: .
CDR3 protein: CSVEDRVYIQYF
CDR3 DNA: TGCAGCGTTGAAGACAGGGTATACATTCAGTACTTC

J gene: TRBJ2-5
V gene: TRBV5-1
clone size: .
D gene: .
CDR3 protein: CASSPEGGSQETQYF
CDR3 DNA: TGCGCCAGCAGCCCAGAGGGGGGAAGCCAAGAGACCCAGTACTTC

J gene: TRBJ1-4
V gene: TRBV5-4
clone size: .
D gene: .
CDR3 protein: CASSLRGDNEKLFF
CDR3 DNA: TGTGCCAGCAGCTTAAGGGGAGATAATGAAAAACTGTTTTTT

J gene: TRBJ2-7
V gene: TRBV20-1
clone size: few
D gene: .
CDR3 protein: CSARDPQYLEKDDDYEQYF
CDR3 DNA: TGCAGTGCTAGAGACCCACAATACCTGGAGAAGGACGACGACTACGAGCAGTACTTC

J gene: TRBJ2-7
V gene: TRBV4-3
clone size: few
D gene: TRBD1
CDR3 protein: CASSQESGQGGRQYF
CDR3 DNA: TGCGCCAGCAGCCAAGAATCCGGACAGGGCGGACGGCAGTACTTC

J gene: TRBJ2-1
V gene: TRBV7-7
clone size: .
D gene: .
CDR3 protein: CASSPNLGSGNEQFF
CDR3 DNA: TGTGCCAGCAGCCCTAATCTGGGGAGTGGCAATGAGCAGTTCTTC